This T cell receptor beta chain was profiled in a study of OX40 agonist ivuxolimab in advanced cancers. For the study at large: Partial responses occurred in Three dose-escalation patients, one with hepatocellular carcinoma and two with cutaneous melanoma.

The table came from immunoSEQ multiplex PCR; TCRdb's copy has only in-frame clones and leaves some out. Of some 19,000 clones listed, more than 70% are singletons. As regards this clone: Its target is unknown.

Study-wide points: Not determined was the antigen specificity of the expanded peripheral T cells. Both CD4+ and CD8+ T cell populations in blood had undergone clonal expansion by week 6 at 0.1 to 3.0 mg/kg.

The CDR3 consists of 14 residues. Germline V lookup: CDR1 MDHEN, CDR2 SYDVKM. V shed 6 bases and J shed 5 bases, with 13 bases lying between them. Sampled blood was obtained at baseline, cycle 4 day 1, and cycle 7 day 1. Material: CD4+ or CD8+ T cells sorted from blood, obtained in a trial of the OX40 agonist ivuxolimab. This chain links TRBV28 with TRBJ1-4; D gene uncertain. The TCR sequence derives from an adult with an advanced solid tumor such as melanoma, head and neck, liver or kidney cancer. CDR3 protein: CASSPTKGNEKLFF. CDR3 in DNA: TGTGCCAGCAGCCCAACAAAGGGCAATGAAAAACTGTTTTTT. Looking up the rest from reference TRBV28 and TRBJ1-4 gives the full variable domain: DVKVTQSSRYLVKRTGEKVFLECVQDMDHENMFWYRQDPGLGLRLIYFSYDVKMKEKGDIPEGYSVSREKKERFSLILESASTNQTSMYLCASSPTKGNEKLFFGSGTQLSVL.